These T cell receptor beta chains were read from a single sample in a study of regulatory T cells in long-lasting Graves disease. MiXCR was run by TCRdb on the multiplex PCR reads, yielding one entry per CDR3 protein. The sample carries roughly 500,000 distinct CDR3 sequences, around 13% recorded once. This sample was also put to use in a study of T cells in Graves' hyperthyroidism and ophthalmopathy.

The source material was peripheral blood mononuclear cells (PBMCs), sampled at new diagnosis, from a patient treated with antithyroid drugs. These receptors were collected from a woman aged 25-40 years with Graves disease. Each CDR3 is given with its conserved first and last residue. D genes are given only for firm matches. Part of the rows lack a size; the others show once, few, many or a class for expanded clones.

TRBJ2-1	TRBV24-1	.	few	CATSGLRTRNSSYNEQFF	TGTGCCACCAGTGGTCTACGGACAAGGAATAGCTCCTACAATGAGCAGTTCTTC
TRBJ1-1	TRBV19	.	.	CASSALGVNTEAFF	TGTGCCAGTAGCGCATTGGGGGTGAACACTGAAGCTTTCTTT
TRBJ2-1	TRBV5-1	.	few	CASSLVGTAYNEQFF	TGCGCCAGCAGCTTGGTAGGGACGGCCTACAATGAGCAGTTCTTC
TRBJ1-1	TRBV27	TRBD1	many	CASSSGQGSNTEAFF	TGTGCCAGCAGTTCCGGACAGGGCTCGAACACTGAAGCTTTCTTT
TRBJ1-3	TRBV6-2/TRBV6-3	.	many	CASRGHDSGNTIYF	TGTGCCAGCAGGGGACACGATTCTGGAAACACCATATATTTT
TRBJ2-7	TRBV10-2	.	many	CASSDRGLRLYEQYF	TGCGCCAGCAGTGATAGGGGTTTAAGACTCTACGAGCAGTACTTC
TRBJ2-2	TRBV11-3	TRBD1	few	CASSQDRGRTGELFF	TGTGCCAGCAGCCAGGACAGGGGACGGACCGGGGAGCTGTTTTTT
TRBJ2-7	TRBV15	.	many	CATSRDPLSGYEQYF	TGTGCCACCAGCAGAGATCCTCTCAGTGGATACGAGCAGTACTTC
TRBJ1-4	TRBV18	TRBD1	many	CASSPGQEEKLFF	TGTGCCAGCTCACCGGGACAGGAGGAAAAACTGTTTTTT
TRBJ1-1	TRBV10-3	.	few	CAISDQGGAAEAFF	TGTGCCATCAGTGATCAGGGAGGGGCCGCTGAAGCTTTCTTT
TRBJ2-7	TRBV11-2	TRBD1	few	CASVKTGTKTYEQYF	TGTGCCAGCGTAAAGACAGGGACAAAAACCTACGAGCAGTACTTC
TRBJ2-3	TRBV27	.	.	CASSLQRGWSTDTQYF	TGTGCCAGCAGTTTACAGAGGGGATGGAGCACAGATACGCAGTATTTT
TRBJ2-2	TRBV13	TRBD2	few	CASSTASGRLNTGELFF	TGTGCCAGCAGTACGGCTAGCGGGAGGCTGAACACCGGGGAGCTGTTTTTT
TRBJ2-7	TRBV7-9	.	many	CASSLVLGQIYEQYF	TGTGCCAGCAGCTTAGTGCTCGGGCAGATCTACGAGCAGTACTTC
TRBJ2-6	TRBV12-3/TRBV12-4	.	many	CASSFGGPQDSGANALTF	TGTGCCAGCAGTTTTGGGGGACCCCAAGACTCTGGGGCCAACGCCCTGACTTTC
TRBJ1-2	TRBV3-1	.	many	CASSQGEGYTF	TGTGCCAGCAGCCAGGGTGAGGGCTACACCTTC
TRBJ1-1	TRBV11-3	.	many	CASSLFENTEAFF	TGTGCCAGCAGCTTATTCGAGAACACTGAAGCTTTCTTT
TRBJ2-1	TRBV27	.	many	CASTTGGSSYNEQFF	TGTGCCAGCACGACCGGGGGCTCTTCCTACAATGAGCAGTTCTTC
TRBJ1-3	TRBV12-3/TRBV12-4	.	.	CASSSVMEGGAGNTIYF	TGTGCCAGCAGTTCGGTAATGGAAGGAGGTGCTGGAAACACCATATATTTT
TRBJ1-2	TRBV20-1	.	many	CSASGAVHFNYGYTF	TGCAGTGCTAGCGGGGCAGTCCACTTTAACTATGGCTACACCTTC
TRBJ2-2	TRBV27	.	once	CASSLRGASTGELFF	TGTGCCAGCAGTCTAAGGGGGGCGAGCACCGGGGAGCTGTTTTTT
TRBJ2-1	TRBV20-1	TRBD2	many	CSAWGLAAKQFF	TGCAGTGCTTGGGGACTAGCGGCAAAGCAGTTCTTC
TRBJ2-7	TRBV13	.	few	CASSLNQGSYAYEQYF	TGTGCCAGCAGCCTCAACCAGGGGTCTTACGCATACGAGCAGTACTTC
TRBJ1-5	TRBV20-1	TRBD1	few	CSATTGGFSNQPQHF	TGCAGTGCTACGACAGGGGGTTTTAGCAATCAGCCCCAGCATTTT
TRBJ2-1	TRBV7-6	.	few	CASSSTGFGPNEQFF	TGTGCCAGCAGCTCCACAGGATTCGGGCCCAACGAGCAGTTCTTC
TRBJ2-2	TRBV20-1	.	many	CSARQMIGTGELFF	TGCAGTGCTAGACAGATGATAGGCACCGGGGAGCTGTTTTTT
TRBJ2-3	TRBV2	TRBD1	many	CASSWDSSTDTQYF	TGTGCCAGCAGTTGGGACAGTAGCACAGATACGCAGTATTTT
TRBJ2-3	TRBV11-3	TRBD1	.	CASSPGQGAEDTQYF	TGTGCCAGCAGCCCGGGACAGGGGGCCGAAGATACGCAGTATTTT
TRBJ2-1	TRBV29-1	.	many	CSVDGSVVGNEQFF	TGCAGCGTTGATGGCTCTGTAGTGGGGAATGAGCAGTTCTTC
TRBJ2-1	TRBV10-2	TRBD2	many	CASSETGREGPYNEQFF	TGCGCCAGCAGTGAGACAGGGCGGGAGGGCCCCTACAATGAGCAGTTCTTC
TRBJ1-5	TRBV4-1	.	.	CASSQDGRHGEPQHF	TGCGCCAGCAGCCAAGATGGGCGCCATGGGGAGCCCCAGCATTTT
TRBJ2-5	TRBV6-2/TRBV6-3	.	many	CASLQGLRETQYF	TGTGCCAGTTTACAGGGTTTAAGAGAGACCCAGTACTTC
TRBJ1-2	TRBV11-2	.	many	CASSSLGFGQRYGYTF	TGTGCCAGCAGCTCCCTTGGTTTCGGACAGCGGTATGGCTACACCTTC
TRBJ2-1	TRBV27	TRBD1	many	CASSRGQGEREQFF	TGTGCCAGCAGCCGAGGACAGGGGGAAAGAGAGCAGTTCTTC
TRBJ2-5	TRBV25-1	.	.	CASWDGTGMIQYF	TGTGCCAGCTGGGACGGGACTGGAATGATCCAGTACTTC